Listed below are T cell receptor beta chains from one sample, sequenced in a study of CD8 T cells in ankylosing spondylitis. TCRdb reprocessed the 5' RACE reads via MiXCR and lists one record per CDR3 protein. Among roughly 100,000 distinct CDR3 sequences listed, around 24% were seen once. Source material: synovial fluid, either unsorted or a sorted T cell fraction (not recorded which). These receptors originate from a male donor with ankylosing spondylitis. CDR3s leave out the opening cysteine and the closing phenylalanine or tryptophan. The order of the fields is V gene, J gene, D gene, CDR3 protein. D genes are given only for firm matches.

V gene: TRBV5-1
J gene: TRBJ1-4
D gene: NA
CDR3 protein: ASSLGALNEKLF

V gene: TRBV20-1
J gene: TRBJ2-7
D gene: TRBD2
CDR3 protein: SARGNSGRMVHEQY

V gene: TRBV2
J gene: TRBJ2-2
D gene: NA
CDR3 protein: ASTYEGGGELF

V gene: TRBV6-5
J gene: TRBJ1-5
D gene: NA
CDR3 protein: ASSYWGPDPRNQPQH

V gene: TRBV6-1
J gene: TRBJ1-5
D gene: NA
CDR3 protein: ASREGGSNQPQH

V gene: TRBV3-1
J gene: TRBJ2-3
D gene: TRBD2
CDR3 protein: ASSLRGLAGSYTQY

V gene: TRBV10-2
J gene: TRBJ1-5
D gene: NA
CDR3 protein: ASSETGGADSQPQH

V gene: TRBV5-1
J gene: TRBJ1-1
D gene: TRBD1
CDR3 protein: ASSLVGQGGTEAF

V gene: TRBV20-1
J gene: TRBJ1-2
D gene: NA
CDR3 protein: SAGAAVTYGYT

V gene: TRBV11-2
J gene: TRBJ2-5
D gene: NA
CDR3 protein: ASSNQLGPQETQY

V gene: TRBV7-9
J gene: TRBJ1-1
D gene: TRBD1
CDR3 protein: ASSWDRDNTEAF

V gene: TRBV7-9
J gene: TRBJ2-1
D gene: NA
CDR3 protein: ASSLGVGSYNEQF

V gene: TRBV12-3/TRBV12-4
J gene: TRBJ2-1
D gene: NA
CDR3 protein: ASSYTGTPNNEQF

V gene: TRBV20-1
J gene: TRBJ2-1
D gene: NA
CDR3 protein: SATRMMGPGDNEQF

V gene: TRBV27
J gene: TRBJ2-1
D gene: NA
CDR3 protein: ASSGKGGYNEQF

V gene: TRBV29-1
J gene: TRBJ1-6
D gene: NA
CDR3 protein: SVWGGGSSPLH

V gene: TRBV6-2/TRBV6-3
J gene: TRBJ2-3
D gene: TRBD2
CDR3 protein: ASRSYGGTSGRVHTQY

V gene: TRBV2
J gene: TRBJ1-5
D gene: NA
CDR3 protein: ASSAGDQPQH

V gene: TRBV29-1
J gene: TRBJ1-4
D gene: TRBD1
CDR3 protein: SVAGQGLNEKLF

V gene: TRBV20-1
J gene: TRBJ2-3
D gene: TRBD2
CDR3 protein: SANGVGLAGVTDTQY

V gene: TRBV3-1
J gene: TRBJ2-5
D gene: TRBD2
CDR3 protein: ASSRGLAGGPEETQY

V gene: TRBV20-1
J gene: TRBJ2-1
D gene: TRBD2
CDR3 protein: SARAWLAGINEQF

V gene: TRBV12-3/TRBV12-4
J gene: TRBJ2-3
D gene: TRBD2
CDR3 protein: ASSARLAGRSDTQY

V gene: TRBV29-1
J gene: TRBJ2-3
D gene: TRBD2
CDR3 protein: SAALPAGAADTQY

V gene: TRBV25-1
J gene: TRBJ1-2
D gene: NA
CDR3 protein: ASSEWGGYT

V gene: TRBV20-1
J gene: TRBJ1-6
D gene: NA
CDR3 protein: SASAGAGNSPLH

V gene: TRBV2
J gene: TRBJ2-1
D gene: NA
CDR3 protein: ASKAESSYNEQF

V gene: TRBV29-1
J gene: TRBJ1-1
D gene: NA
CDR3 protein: SVVPGEGYTEAF

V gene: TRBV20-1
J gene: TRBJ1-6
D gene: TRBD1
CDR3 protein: SARTGNSPLH

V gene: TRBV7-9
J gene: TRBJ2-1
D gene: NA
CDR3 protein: ASSLFEGGEQF

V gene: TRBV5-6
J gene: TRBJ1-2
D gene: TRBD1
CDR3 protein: ASSLAGTGQSGGYT

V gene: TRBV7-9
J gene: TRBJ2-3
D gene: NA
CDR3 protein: ASRVTLDTQY

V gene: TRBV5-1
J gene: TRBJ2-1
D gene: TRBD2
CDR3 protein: ASSADLAGVPPTSNEQF

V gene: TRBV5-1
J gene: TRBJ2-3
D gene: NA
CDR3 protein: ASSILSGSTDTQY

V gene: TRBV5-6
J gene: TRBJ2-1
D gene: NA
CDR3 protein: ASSLSLERGYNEQF

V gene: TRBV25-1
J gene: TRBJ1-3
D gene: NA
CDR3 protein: ASSEPQGYVGNTIY

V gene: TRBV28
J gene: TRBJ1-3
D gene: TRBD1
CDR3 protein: ASSVLTGGQGNTIY

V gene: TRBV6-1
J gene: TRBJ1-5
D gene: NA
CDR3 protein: ASSEGFQPQH

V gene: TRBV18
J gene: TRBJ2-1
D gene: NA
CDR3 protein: ASSPSRTDNEQF

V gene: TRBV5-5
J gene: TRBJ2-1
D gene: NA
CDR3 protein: ASSSPGRERGNEQF

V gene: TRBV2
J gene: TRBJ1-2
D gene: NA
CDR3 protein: ASLTETGGIPWGYT

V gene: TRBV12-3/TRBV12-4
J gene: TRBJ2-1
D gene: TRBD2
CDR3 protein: ASSNPGTRYNEQF

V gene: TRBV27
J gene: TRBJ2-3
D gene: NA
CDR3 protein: ASRRGGGDTQY

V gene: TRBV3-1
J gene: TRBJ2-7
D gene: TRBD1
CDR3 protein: ASSQGGTGYEQY

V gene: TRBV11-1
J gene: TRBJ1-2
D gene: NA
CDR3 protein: ASSLQGVDGYT

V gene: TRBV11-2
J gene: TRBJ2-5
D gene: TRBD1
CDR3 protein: ASSQTRQGVGETQY

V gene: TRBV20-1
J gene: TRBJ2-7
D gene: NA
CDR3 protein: SAPGRSYEQY

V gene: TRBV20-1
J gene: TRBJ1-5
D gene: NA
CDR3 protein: SAQGSNQPQH

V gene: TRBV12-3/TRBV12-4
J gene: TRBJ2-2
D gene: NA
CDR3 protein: ASSFKDTDTGELF

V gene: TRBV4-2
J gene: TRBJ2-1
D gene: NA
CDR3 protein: ASSSKGTADNEQF

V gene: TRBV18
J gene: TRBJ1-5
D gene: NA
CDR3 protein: ASSPTGRDGPQH

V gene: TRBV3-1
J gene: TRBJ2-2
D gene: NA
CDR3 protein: ASRRAYTNTGELF

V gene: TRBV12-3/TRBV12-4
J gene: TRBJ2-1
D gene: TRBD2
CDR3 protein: ASSLGLAGTNEQF

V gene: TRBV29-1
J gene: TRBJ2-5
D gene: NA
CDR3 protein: SGAALATETQY

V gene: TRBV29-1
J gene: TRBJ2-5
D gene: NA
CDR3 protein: SVGWTGFGETQY

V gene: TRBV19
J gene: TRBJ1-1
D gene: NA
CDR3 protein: ASTPRRGMNTEAF

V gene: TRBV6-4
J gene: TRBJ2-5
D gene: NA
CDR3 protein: ASSTLPQETQY